Shown below are 7 T cell receptor beta chains from a single sample sequenced in a study of Ad26.COV2.S vaccination and SARS-CoV-2 variants. The assay was immunoSEQ multiplex PCR, and TCRdb's table has in-frame clones only and misses some. The sample has about 410,000 clones, 80% to 90% seen once; the top ten hold 3.5%. Treatment: some 20 received Ad26.COV2.S at low or high dose, single or two shots; about five received placebo; per-sample allocation not given. It was on day 63 after the first vaccine or placebo injection that samples were taken. Here the sequenced sample was peripheral blood, taken in a trial of Ad26.COV2.S vaccine versus placebo. The receptors were sampled from a person between 18 and 65 years old who received the Ad26.COV2.S COVID-19 vaccine or a placebo.

V usage is TRBV6-2 or TRBV6-3 and J usage is TRBJ1-1; 12 bases are shared with TRBD1. The CDR3 has 16 residues. The V segment lost 2 bases and the J segment 6 bases; nucleotides outside the gene matches: 7. Germline values: CDR1 MNHEY, CDR2 SVGEGT. The CDR3 loop reads CASSYRGGTGGSEAFF. CDR3 coding DNA: TGTGCCAGCAGTTACCGTGGCGGGACAGGGGGCTCTGAAGCTTTCTTT.

The chain links TRBV7-2 to TRBJ2-7; D uncertain. The germline CDR1 and CDR2 sequences are SGHTA and FQGNSA. There are 14 residues in the CDR3. The ends were cut back, 1 base at V and 2 bases at J, with 9 bases in the middle. CDR3 nucleotide sequence: TGTGCCAGCAGCTTAGGGGCAGGCCCCTACGAGCAGTACTTC. Its translation is CASSLGAGPYEQYF. Drawing the rest from reference TRBV7-2 and TRBJ2-7, the complete variable domain is GAGVSQSPSNKVTEKGKDVELRCDPISGHTALYWYRQSLGQGLEFLIYFQGNSAPDKSGLPSDRFSAERTGGSVSTLTIQRTQQEDSAVYLCASSLGAGPYEQYFGPGTRLTVT.

The rearrangement joins TRBV25-1 to TRBJ2-7, with D maybe TRBD1 (6 bases). Germline assignment: CDR1 MGHDK and CDR2 SYGVNS. Trimming shortened V by 4 bases and J by 1 base, and 17 bases separated the two germline ends. This CDR3 has 16 amino acids. The CDR3 DNA is TGTGCCAGCAGTGGGCCCGGGACAAGGGGATCCTACGAGCAGTACTTC. Protein product: CASSGPGTRGSYEQYF.

The chain recombines TRBV27 with TRBJ2-7, with 9 bases lining up with TRBD2. Per germline, CDR1 MNHEY and CDR2 SMNVEV (reference sequence). With 6 bases clipped from V and 3 bases from J, the junction kept 15 bases outside the gene matches. CDR3 length equals 17 residues. The CDR3 loop is CASSSLVVSGGNYEQYF. The CDR3 region has the DNA TGTGCCAGCAGCTCCCTCGTGGTGAGCGGGGGGAACTACGAGCAGTACTTC.

The J gene is TRBJ2-2, the V gene TRBV6-6, with D maybe TRBD1 (5 bases). CDR1 and CDR2 from the germline V gene are MNHNY and SVGAGI (reference sequence). V shed 11 bases and J shed 6 bases, with 22 bases lying between them. This CDR3 comprises 15 residues. CDR3: CAGTTAPYTAGELFF. The CDR3 coding sequence is TGTGCCGGAACGACAGCCCCCTACACGGCCGGGGAGCTGTTTTTT.

The gene calls are TRBV6-5 and TRBJ1-2; no definite D call. V was pared by 2 bases and J by 4 bases, with 11 bases between. Germline CDR1 is MNHEY and CDR2 is SVGAGI. This CDR3 has 14 amino acids. The CDR3, as DNA: TGTGCCAGCAGTTACACCCAGGCAGGCTATGGCTACACCTTC. Its protein product is CASSYTQAGYGYTF.

This clone occurred once. The rearrangement links TRBV3-1 (or the pseudogene TRBV3-2) to TRBJ2-1, with 11 bases that match TRBD2. Germline values: CDR1 LGHDT, CDR2 YNNKEL (reference sequence). V was clipped by 6 bases and J by 8 bases; unmatched bases: 18. This CDR3 is 18 amino acids long. The CDR3 nucleotides are TGTGCCAGCAGTCCCTCACTAGCGGGGGCCTCAACAGCCGATGAGCAGTTCTTC. This codes for CASSPSLAGASTADEQFF.